Here is one TCR beta chain with its context. Other DNA sequences in this sample translate to the same CDR3. This CDR3 comprises 14 residues. The germline gives CDR1 SGHRS, CDR2 YFSETQ. With 4 bases clipped from V and 1 base from J, the junction kept 5 bases outside the gene matches. This specimen belongs to a study of blood T cell repertoires in COVID-19. Study details: Samples taken during acute and convalescent COVID-19 were collected in the United States, Italy and Spain. The analysed material was cDNA or gDNA that came from T cells, B-cell-depleted T cells, or PBMCs.

In the original analysis: The assay estimated nucleated cells by amplifying reference gene primers. Here immunoSEQ multiplex PCR was the method, and the copy in TCRdb shows in-frame clones only, minus some. The V and J calls and clone size come from that table; D and trimming were worked out from the DNA. The data show fewer than 65,000 clones, 86% seen once. The clonotype originates from an elderly woman with acute or convalescent COVID-19. The chain combines TRBV5-1 with TRBJ2-7; 7 bases align to TRBD2. Sequenced sample: peripheral blood. The DNA for the CDR3 is TGCGCCAGCAGCCTACCTAGCGGTTCCTACGAGCAGTACTTC. Protein product: CASSLPSGSYEQYF. The variable domain in full, with the rest retrieved from reference TRBV5-1 and TRBJ2-7, is KAGVTQTPRYLIKTRGQQVTLSCSPISGHRSVSWYQQTPGQGLQFLFEYFSETQRNKGNFPGRFSGRQFSNSRSEMNVSTLELGDSALYLCASSLPSGSYEQYFGPGTRLTVT.